One sample yielded the 25 T cell receptor beta chains listed below, sequenced in a study of identifying expanded T cells in peripheral blood. Assay used: immunoSEQ multiplex PCR; TCRdb lists only in-frame clones, some missing. Among more than 80,000 clones listed, around 88% were seen once. The sample was blood. The receptors were gathered from a person between 18 and 75 years old in good health.

This clone was picked up a small number of times. This chain links TRBV7-8 with TRBJ2-1, with D tentatively TRBD2 (7 bases). V was cut by 1 base and J by 5 bases, with 12 bases left in between. This CDR3 contains 15 residues. CDR1 is SGHVS, CDR2 FQNEAQ, per germline. CDR3: CASSLGRRGHNEQFF. The DNA for the CDR3 is TGTGCCAGCAGCTTAGGCAGGCGGGGGCACAATGAGCAGTTCTTC.

The chain has TRBV5-6 and TRBJ1-3; D gene ambiguous. The V end was cut by 1 base, the J end by 1 base, with 15 bases between. Germline CDR1 SGHDT, CDR2 YYEEEE. The CDR3 length is 17 residues. The CDR3: CASSLLARVASGNTIYF. CDR3 sequence (DNA): TGTGCCAGCAGCTTGTTGGCTAGGGTCGCGTCTGGAAACACCATATATTTT.

The chain links TRBV5-4 to TRBJ2-7, with TRBD1 matching 9 bases. CDR3 length: 14 amino acids. Per the germline V gene, CDR1 is SGHNT and CDR2 is YYREEE (reference sequence). V was clipped by 4 bases and J by 4 bases; unmatched bases: 6. CDR3 nucleotide sequence: TGTGCCAGCAGCCCAACAGGGGGCGGTTACGAGCAGTACTTC. Its protein is CASSPTGGGYEQYF.

The chain carries TRBV5-1 and TRBJ2-3, with 7 bases fitting TRBD2. J gave up 1 base and V 0 bases, and 5 bases lay outside the gene matches. The germline V gene has CDR1 SGHRS and CDR2 YFSETQ. The CDR3 runs 16 residues. CDR3 sequence (DNA): TGCGCCAGCAGCTTGGTTGCGGGAGCGGGCACAGATACGCAGTATTTT. Its translation is CASSLVAGAGTDTQYF.

The chain uses TRBV5-4 and TRBJ2-1; TRBD2 aligns across 8 bases. Germline values: CDR1 SGHNT, CDR2 YYREEE (reference sequence). This CDR3 is built from 16 residues. V was pared by 8 bases and J by 3 bases, with 13 bases of the junction left unmatched. The CDR3 loop is CARNKAGVGDYNEQFF. DNA for the CDR3: TGTGCCAGGAACAAAGCGGGAGTAGGGGACTACAATGAGCAGTTCTTC.

The V and J genes are TRBV6-1 and TRBJ1-3, with D perhaps TRBD1 (5 bases). Per germline, CDR1 MNHNS and CDR2 SASEGT. The CDR3 is 15 residues long. Trimming removed 2 bases at V and 0 bases at J, with 8 bases between. Here the CDR3 DNA reads TGTGCCAGCAGTGAAATGGGGGTCTCTGGAAACACCATATATTTT. Residues: CASSEMGVSGNTIYF.

Only one count was recorded for this clone. The chain combines TRBV9 with TRBJ2-7; 11 nucleotides match TRBD1. This CDR3 has 15 amino acids. Germline CDR1 SGDLS, CDR2 YYNGEE. J lost 2 bases, V lost 3 bases, and 4 bases had no gene match. This CDR3 is CASSAGDRGTYEQYF. The CDR3 coding sequence is TGTGCCAGCAGCGCGGGGGACAGGGGGACCTACGAGCAGTACTTC.

J is TRBJ1-3 and V is TRBV7-9; 7 bases fit TRBD1. The junction had 15 bases not matched to a gene; V was cut back by 1 base and J by 3 bases. CDR3 length: 19 amino acids. Germline V gene sequence: CDR1 SEHNR, CDR2 FQNEAQ (reference sequence). The CDR3 protein is CASSLEGSTRRDSGNTIYF. The CDR3 region has the DNA TGTGCCAGCAGCTTAGAGGGCTCCACCCGGCGGGACAGTGGAAACACCATATATTTT.

V is TRBV19 and J is TRBJ2-3; D not certain. V was cut by 9 bases and J by 0 bases, with 13 bases left in between. Germline assignment: CDR1 LNHDA and CDR2 SQIVND (reference sequence). This CDR3 is 14 amino acids long. In nucleotides, the CDR3 is TGTGCCAGCCGCGAACTTTCTAGCACAGATACGCAGTATTTT. The encoded protein is CASRELSSTDTQYF.

The chain employs TRBV6-5 and TRBJ1-2; 9 nucleotides line up with TRBD1. The J segment lost 4 bases and the V segment lost 6 bases, leaving 9 bases of the junction unmatched. Germline CDR1 and CDR2: MNHEY and SVGAGI. The CDR3 has 15 residues. CDR3 sequence (DNA): TGTGCCAGCAGGATTCCGGGACAGGGCTTCTATGGCTACACCTTC. Translating it yields CASRIPGQGFYGYTF.

The J gene is TRBJ2-5, the V gene TRBV2, with 10 bases fitting TRBD1. The CDR3 is 15 residues long. The germline gives CDR1 SNHLY, CDR2 FYNNEI. V gave up 6 bases and J gave up 2 bases; unmatched junction bases: 6. The CDR3 here is CASRLDRGMQETQYF. The CDR3 DNA reads as TGTGCCAGCAGGCTGGACAGGGGGATGCAAGAGACCCAGTACTTC.

The genes are TRBV14 and TRBJ1-5; possible D gene TRBD1, 6 bases. Trimming stripped 1 base from V and 5 bases from J, with 9 bases between. Germline-derived CDR1 and CDR2 are SGHDN and FVKESK. The CDR3 loop spans 14 amino acids. The CDR3 sequence: CASSQAHRDQPQHF. CDR3 DNA sequence: TGTGCCAGCAGCCAAGCCCACAGGGATCAGCCCCAGCATTTT.

The chain joins TRBV29-1 to TRBJ2-6, with TRBD1 as a possible D gene (5 bases). Germline-derived CDR1 and CDR2 are SQVTM and ANQGSEA. V was clipped by 5 bases and J by 0 bases, with 11 bases between them. This CDR3 is 15 amino acids long. The CDR3 DNA follows: TGCAGCGTTCAAGGGGCTAGCTCTGGGGCCAACGTCCTGACTTTC. This codes for CSVQGASSGANVLTF.

This clone occurred once. The chain couples TRBV19 to TRBJ1-1; D remains ambiguous. This CDR3 has 15 residues. The germline V gene has CDR1 LNHDA and CDR2 SQIVND (reference sequence). V was trimmed by 8 bases and J by 0 bases, leaving 16 bases between them. CDR3 in DNA: TGTGCCAGTTGGAATCTCCGGGAACTGAACACTGAAGCTTTCTTT. It is translated as CASWNLRELNTEAFF.

This clone occurred many times. Other DNA sequences in this sample translate to the same CDR3. The chain recombines TRBV6-4 with TRBJ2-3, with 8 bases that match TRBD2. The CDR3 consists of 14 residues. The V gene end was trimmed by 3 bases and the J gene end by 1 base; junction bases not matched to a gene: 0. The germline V gene encodes CDR1 MRHNA and CDR2 SNTAGT. The CDR3 DNA reads TGTGCCAGCAGTGAAGCGGGGGGCACAGATACGCAGTATTTT. This codes for CASSEAGGTDTQYF.

This chain uses TRBV27 with TRBJ2-1, with 13 bases identical to TRBD2. The CDR3 spans 17 residues. The trim removed 5 bases at V and 8 bases at J, leaving 12 bases unmatched. Germline values: CDR1 MNHEY, CDR2 SMNVEV (reference sequence). Written as DNA, the CDR3 is TGTGCCAGCAGTACCGCCGGGACTAGCGGGAAGGGTTATGAGCAGTTCTTC. Translation: CASSTAGTSGKGYEQFF.

This chain connects TRBV7-9 to TRBJ1-2; D gene ambiguous. There are 14 residues in the CDR3. The V gene's germline CDR1 is SEHNR and CDR2 FQNEAQ (reference sequence). V gave up 5 bases and J gave up 1 base, with 11 bases separating them. The CDR3 nucleotides read TGTGCCAGCAGCCAAGCCGACCGTAACTATGGCTACACCTTC. Its translation: CASSQADRNYGYTF.

The chain joins TRBV19 to TRBJ2-1; D gene ambiguous. V was pared by 5 bases and J by 7 bases, with 12 bases between. Germline values: CDR1 LNHDA, CDR2 SQIVND (reference sequence). CDR3 length: 13 amino acids. The CDR3 loop is CASSAWKGNEQFF. The CDR3 nucleotides are TGTGCCAGTAGTGCCTGGAAGGGAAATGAGCAGTTCTTC.

The rearrangement links TRBV2 to TRBJ1-1; TRBD1 agrees at 7 bases. Losses at the gene ends were 6 bases for V and 0 bases for J; bases not matched to a gene: 4. This CDR3 comprises 14 residues. CDR1 and CDR2 (germline): SNHLY, FYNNEI. The CDR3 protein is CASRYRGLNTEAFF. Written as DNA, the CDR3 is TGTGCCAGCAGGTACAGGGGTTTGAACACTGAAGCTTTCTTT.

CDR3 region: CASSFDSLYGYTF. The CDR3 DNA follows: TGCGCCAGCAGCTTCGACAGCCTCTATGGCTACACCTTC. The V gene is TRBV5-1, the J gene TRBJ1-2; perhaps TRBD1 as D (5 bases). V gave up 2 bases and J gave up 4 bases, with 9 bases separating them. This CDR3 is built from 13 residues. Germline V gene sequence: CDR1 SGHRS, CDR2 YFSETQ.

The CDR3 reads CASRRTTASYGYTF. The CDR3 region has the DNA TGTGCCAGCAGGAGAACGACAGCCTCCTATGGCTACACCTTC. The chain carries TRBV6-4 and TRBJ1-2, with D perhaps matching TRBD1 (5 bases). From germline, CDR1 is MRHNA and CDR2 SNTAGT. V dropped 6 bases and J dropped 4 bases, with 15 bases sitting between them. This CDR3 contains 14 residues.

The V and J genes are TRBV7-2 and TRBJ2-3, with a tentative D call TRBD2 (6 bases). Germline V lookup: CDR1 SGHTA, CDR2 FQGNSA. The CDR3 contains 15 residues. V was pared by 2 bases and J by 0 bases, with 9 bases between. The CDR3 here is CASSLYRGSTDTQYF. The DNA of the CDR3 is TGTGCCAGCAGCTTATATCGGGGGAGCACAGATACGCAGTATTTT.

This clone was seen just once. The chain employs TRBV7-2 and TRBJ2-7; D possibly uses TRBD1 or TRBD2 (5 bases each). The germline gives CDR1 SGHTA, CDR2 FQGNSA. The germline V and J ends were trimmed by 1 base and 3 bases, with 13 bases remaining between them. The CDR3 covers 15 residues. The CDR3 region is CASSLGPGTFYEQYF. CDR3 nucleotides: TGTGCCAGCAGCTTAGGTCCAGGGACCTTCTACGAGCAGTACTTC.

This clone was detected only once. V gene TRBV5-1 combines with J gene TRBJ1-6, with 7 nucleotides matching TRBD1. V shed 4 bases, J shed 5 bases, and the junction held 9 bases outside the gene matches. The CDR3 length is 16 residues. The germline CDR1 and CDR2 sequences are SGHRS and YFSETQ. CDR3 coding DNA: TGCGCCAGCAGCCCAAGACGACAGGGCAATAATTCACCCCTCCACTTT. It is translated as CASSPRRQGNNSPLHF.

This chain joins TRBV6-1 and TRBJ2-1, with TRBD2 as a possible D gene (5 bases). The CDR3 contains 12 residues. Germline V CDR1 and CDR2: MNHNS, SASEGT. The ends were cut back, 5 bases at V and 4 bases at J, with 6 bases in the middle. The CDR3 DNA reads TGTGCCAGCAGTACTAGTTACAATGAGCAGTTCTTC. Protein: CASSTSYNEQFF.